The 19 T cell receptor beta chains below come from one sample, sequenced in a study of cytomegalovirus exposure and HLA in healthy donors. Here immunoSEQ multiplex PCR was the method, and the copy in TCRdb shows in-frame clones only, minus some. The profile shows roughly 80,000 clones, roughly 90% of them singletons. Sequenced material: PBMCs. Receptors were obtained from a man aged 25-40 years in good health and CMV-seronegative.

This chain links TRBV30 with TRBJ2-7; TRBD2 is a possible D gene (6 bases). V gave up 0 bases and J gave up 0 bases, with 15 bases separating them. The CDR3 totals 16 residues. The V gene's germline CDR1 is GTSNPN and CDR2 SVGIG (reference sequence). The CDR3 spells CAWSVPRGISSYEQYF. CDR3 nucleotides: TGTGCCTGGAGTGTACCCCGCGGGATCAGCTCCTACGAGCAGTACTTC.

V and J are TRBV7-6 and TRBJ2-3; 12 nucleotides agree with TRBD2. The CDR3 covers 18 residues. Germline-derived CDR1 and CDR2 are SGHVS and FNYEAQ. V gave up 1 base and J gave up 0 bases; unmatched junction bases: 5. The CDR3 spells CASSLGYGTSGSTDTQYF. The CDR3, as DNA: TGTGCCAGCAGCTTAGGTTACGGGACTAGCGGGAGCACAGATACGCAGTATTTT.

The gene calls are TRBV2 and TRBJ1-2; 8 bases match TRBD1. Trimming took 6 bases from V and 5 from J; bases not matched to a gene: 11. Germline assignment: CDR1 SNHLY and CDR2 FYNNEI. CDR3 length equals 15 residues. This chain's CDR3 is CASRGRTGIIYGYTF. CDR3 in DNA: TGTGCCAGCAGGGGCCGGACAGGGATTATTTATGGCTACACCTTC.

The chain recombines TRBV6-5 with TRBJ2-1; D is ambiguous. Trimming left V 5 bases short and J 8 bases short, with 19 bases between. Germline V CDR1 and CDR2: MNHEY, SVGAGI. CDR3 length equals 15 residues. CDR3 protein: CASSQRPEAVDEQFF. CDR3 bases: TGTGCCAGCAGTCAGCGTCCCGAGGCGGTCGATGAGCAGTTCTTC.

The chain is built from TRBV30 and TRBJ1-5, with 7 bases fitting TRBD1. This CDR3 region has 14 residues. Looked up from germline, CDR1 is GTSNPN and CDR2 is SVGIG (reference sequence). Trimming cost V 3 bases and J 10 bases; bases outside gene matches: 12. The CDR3 here is CAWRATGAISPQHF. DNA of the CDR3: TGTGCCTGGAGGGCTACAGGGGCAATCAGCCCCCAGCATTTT.

Here the CDR3 reads CASSLGLAGDNEQFF. The CDR3 DNA sequence: TGTGCCAGCAGCTTAGGGCTAGCGGGAGACAATGAGCAGTTCTTC. J is TRBJ2-1 and V is TRBV11-2, with 10 bases identical to TRBD2. The CDR3 sequence is 15 residues long. With 1 base clipped from V and 5 bases from J, the junction kept 2 bases outside the gene matches. In germline, CDR1 is SGHAT, CDR2 FQNNGV.

The chain links TRBV9 to TRBJ2-7; 10 bases match TRBD2. There are 15 residues in the CDR3. Germline lookup yields CDR1 SGDLS and CDR2 YYNGEE. The V segment lost 5 bases and the J segment 4 bases; nucleotides outside the gene matches: 9. The chain's CDR3 is CASSGGTSVGYEQYF. In DNA form, the CDR3 reads TGTGCCAGCAGTGGGGGGACTAGCGTAGGGTACGAGCAGTACTTC.

This clone was seen a single time. The sample carries other DNA sequences with the same CDR3. V is TRBV15 and J is TRBJ1-5; tentative D call: TRBD1 (6 bases). Trimming removed 0 bases from V and 4 bases from J, with 7 bases in between. Per germline, CDR1 LNHNV and CDR2 YYDKDF (reference sequence). The CDR3 is 14 amino acids. In DNA form, the CDR3 reads TGTGCCACCAGCAGAGACAGGGGAAATCAGCCCCAGCATTTT. This sequence encodes CATSRDRGNQPQHF.

CDR3 in amino acids: CASSPGGPTEAFF. In DNA, the CDR3 is TGTGCCAGCAGTCCAGGGGGCCCCACTGAAGCTTTCTTT. The chain is built from TRBV6-1 and TRBJ1-1, with 8 bases lining up with TRBD1. Trimming took 5 bases from V and 4 from J; bases not matched to a gene: 3. Germline CDR1 is MNHNS and CDR2 is SASEGT. The length of the CDR3 is 13 residues.

The chain links TRBV18 to TRBJ2-3; 7 bases are a match to TRBD1. CDR3 length: 13 residues. Germline lookup yields CDR1 KGHSH and CDR2 LQKENI. Trimming cost V 3 bases and J 5 bases; bases outside gene matches: 2. The CDR3 sequence: CASSPGQKDTQYF. Here the CDR3 DNA reads TGTGCCAGCTCACCGGGACAGAAAGATACGCAGTATTTT.

V gene TRBV29-1 combines with J gene TRBJ1-4, with a possible D match to TRBD1 (6 bases). Per the germline V gene, CDR1 is SQVTM and CDR2 is ANQGSEA. CDR3 length: 15 residues. Trimming took 0 bases from V and 5 from J, leaving 13 bases between them. Here the CDR3 reads CSVEDLTGRNEKLFF. The CDR3 DNA follows: TGCAGCGTTGAAGATCTAACAGGGCGGAATGAAAAACTGTTTTTT.

CDR3 protein: CASSLGLGDRAPTPYGYTF. The CDR3 DNA reads TGTGCCAGCAGCTTAGGCCTGGGGGACAGGGCGCCTACTCCTTATGGCTACACCTTC. The chain joins TRBV13 to TRBJ1-2, with 9 bases identical to TRBD1. The germline V gene encodes CDR1 PRHDT and CDR2 FYEKMQ (reference sequence). V gave up 0 bases and J gave up 5 bases; unmatched junction bases: 16. The CDR3 is 19 amino acids.

This chain uses TRBV30 with TRBJ2-3; D gene unclear. Trimming took 2 bases from V and 1 from J, leaving 10 bases between them. The CDR3 loop spans 14 amino acids. Germline CDR1 and CDR2: GTSNPN and SVGIG (reference sequence). The chain's CDR3 is CAWSSSRRTDTQYF. The CDR3 region has the DNA TGTGCCTGGAGTTCGAGCAGGCGCACAGATACGCAGTATTTT.

This clone was picked up one time. This chain connects TRBV28 to TRBJ2-7; TRBD1 agrees at 8 bases. Germline CDR1 MDHEN, CDR2 SYDVKM. This CDR3 has 15 residues. V lost 6 bases and J lost 6; bases outside the gene matches: 13. The chain's CDR3 is CASSPRTGKLGEQYF. DNA for the CDR3: TGTGCCAGCAGCCCGCGGACAGGGAAGTTAGGCGAGCAGTACTTC.

CDR3 sequence reads: CASSRTGGAGGNYGYTF. The CDR3 DNA sequence: TGTGCCAGCAGCCGGACAGGGGGCGCAGGGGGAAACTATGGCTACACCTTC. The genes are TRBV7-9 and TRBJ1-2; 11 positions agree with TRBD1. V gave up 5 bases and J gave up 2 bases; unmatched junction bases: 10. The germline V gene has CDR1 SEHNR and CDR2 FQNEAQ (reference sequence). This CDR3 is 17 amino acids long.

The chain uses TRBV5-8 and TRBJ2-3, with D maybe TRBD2 (6 bases). Germline V CDR1 and CDR2: SGHTS, YDEGEE. The length of the CDR3 is 15 residues. Trimming left V 0 bases short and J 5 bases short, with 13 bases between. In DNA, the CDR3 is TGTGCCAGCAGCTTGGGGCATCGGGGAGGAGATACGCAGTATTTT. Translation gives CASSLGHRGGDTQYF.

The rearrangement joins TRBV2 to TRBJ1-3; tentative D call: TRBD1 (5 bases). The CDR3 runs to 16 residues. Trimming shortened V by 6 bases and J by 3 bases, and 18 bases separated the two germline ends. Germline CDR1 is SNHLY and CDR2 is FYNNEI. Here the CDR3 reads CASRSAGPGGGNTIYF. The CDR3 region has the DNA TGTGCCAGCAGATCGGCAGGGCCAGGTGGTGGAAACACCATATATTTT.

The chain uses TRBV28 and TRBJ2-1, with TRBD1 matching 8 bases. The CDR3 is 16 residues long. Germline CDR1 and CDR2: MDHEN and SYDVKM. Trimming at V came to 4 bases and at J to 2 bases, leaving 7 bases not matched to a gene. The CDR3 here is CASSSLQGETYNEQFF. The CDR3 DNA is TGTGCCAGCAGTTCCCTACAGGGGGAAACCTACAATGAGCAGTTCTTC.

This chain uses TRBV5-1 with TRBJ2-1; 7 bases match TRBD1. Losses at the gene ends were 2 bases for V and 3 bases for J; bases not matched to a gene: 5. Per germline, CDR1 SGHRS and CDR2 YFSETQ. This CDR3 is 15 amino acids long. The CDR3: CASSFDRVGYNEQFF. The CDR3 DNA follows: TGCGCCAGCAGCTTTGACAGGGTCGGCTACAATGAGCAGTTCTTC.